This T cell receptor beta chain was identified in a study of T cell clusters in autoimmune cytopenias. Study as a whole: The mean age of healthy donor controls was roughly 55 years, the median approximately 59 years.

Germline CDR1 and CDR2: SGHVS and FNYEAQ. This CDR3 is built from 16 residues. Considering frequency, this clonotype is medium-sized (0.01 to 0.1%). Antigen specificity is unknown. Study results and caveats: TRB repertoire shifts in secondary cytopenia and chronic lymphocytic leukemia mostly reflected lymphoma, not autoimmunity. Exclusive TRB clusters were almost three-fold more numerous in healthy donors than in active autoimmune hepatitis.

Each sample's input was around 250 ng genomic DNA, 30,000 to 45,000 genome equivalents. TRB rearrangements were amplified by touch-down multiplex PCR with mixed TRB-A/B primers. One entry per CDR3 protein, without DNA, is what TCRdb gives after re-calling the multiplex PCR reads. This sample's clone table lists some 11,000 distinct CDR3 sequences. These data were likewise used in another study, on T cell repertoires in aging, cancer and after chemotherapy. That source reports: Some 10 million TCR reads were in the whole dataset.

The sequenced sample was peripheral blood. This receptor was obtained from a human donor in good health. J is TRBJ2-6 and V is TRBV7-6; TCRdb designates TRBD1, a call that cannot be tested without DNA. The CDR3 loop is CASSESGETGANVLTF. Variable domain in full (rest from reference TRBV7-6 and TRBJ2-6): GAGVSQSPRYKVTKRGQDVALRCDPISGHVSLYWYRQALGQGPEFLTYFNYEAQQDKSGLPNDRFSAERPEGSISTLTIQRTEQRDSAMYRCASSESGETGANVLTFGAGSRLTVL.